This T cell receptor (beta chain) was recovered during a study of T-cell memory formation after mild COVID-19. Findings and caveats of the study: CD8+ contracting clones occupied EMRA, while CD4+ ones occupied mainly CM and EM.

A single record per CDR3 protein comes from TCRdb applying MiXCR to the 5' RACE reads. The sample includes roughly 130,000 distinct CDR3 sequences, roughly 6.2% of them seen just once. Germline assignment: CDR1 LNHDA and CDR2 SQIVND (reference sequence). V was trimmed by 1 base and J by 8 bases, leaving 15 bases between them. The CDR3 has 15 residues. In this sample, this clonotype turned up many times. Its cognate antigen is unknown. Input material: PBMCs or a T cell subset sorted from them (not recorded which). The chain has TRBV19 and TRBJ2-1, with D hard to call. This receptor was obtained from an adult woman who had mild COVID-19 (a few samples of this study predate the infection). Cell type and time point are not known. The CDR3 here is CASSIGPPRPHEQFF. In DNA, the CDR3 is TGTGCCAGTAGTATAGGACCACCCCGGCCCCATGAGCAGTTCTTC.